This T cell receptor beta chain was sequenced during a study of persistence of HIV-infected CD4 T cells. Across the study: Donors were ART-treated; their CMV- and Gag-responding CD4+ T cells were isolated. Donors had been on suppressive ART for a median of around 8 years.

The stimulus was lysate of CMV-infected fibroblasts, approximately 9.6 ug/mL. CD40L/CD69 double-negative CD45RO-high memory CD4+ T cells were collected. A word on this clone: The target antigen is unknown.

This was the immunoSEQ version 4 assay in survey mode. Libraries were prepared by immunoSEQ multiplex PCR; TCRdb keeps only in-frame clonotypes and omits some of them. The repertoire holds more than 30,000 clones, less than 90% seen once, with 1.5% to 2% in the top ten. The study's findings and limits: Degenerate expanded CDR3beta sequences were enriched among CMV- and Gag-responding cells. TCR analyses could not target the rare provirus-carrying CMV-responding cells.

The clonotype comes from an adult man with HIV who was CMV-seropositive. The specimen was CD4+ T cells sorted from PBMCs after roughly 18-hour stimulation, collected from a patient who received antiretroviral therapy.

Here the CDR3 reads CASSSAGTGGSQPQHF. CDR3 in DNA: TGTGCCAGCAGTTCAGCCGGGACAGGGGGTAGTCAGCCCCAGCATTTT. V and J are TRBV6-6 and TRBJ1-5; TRBD1 aligns across 11 bases. With V trimmed by 4 bases and J by 6 bases, 8 bases remained unmatched. Germline CDR1 reads MNHNY; CDR2 reads SVGAGI (reference sequence). The CDR3 is 16 residues long.